The clone carrying this T cell receptor (beta chain) was counted many times. Antigen specificity is unknown. Scientists amplified the TCR beta CDR3 regions from RNA transcripts. Amplification began with first-round RT-PCR using HTBI primers, then second-round multiplex PCR was performed. TCRdb passed the multiplex PCR reads through MiXCR, listing each CDR3 protein once. Altogether about 700,000 distinct CDR3 sequences are present, roughly two fifths being singletons, with the ten largest covering around 40%. Per the germline V gene, CDR1 is SNHLY and CDR2 is FYNNEI. The ends lost 4 bases at V and 2 bases at J; junction bases unmatched: 4. The CDR3 is made up of 14 amino acids. Ineligible for inclusion were patients with other autoimmune diseases, uncontrolled infections, pregnancy or lactation. Serum thyroxine and TRAb, along with clinical symptoms, thyroid ultrasound and orbital computed tomography, were what diagnosis relied on. The source of the PBMCs was 10 ml of fresh peripheral blood.

This sample is drawn from a study of Graves' ophthalmopathy and Graves' hyperthyroidism. Notes on the study in general: The authors also found most expanded thyroid clonotypes above 0.001 frequency in blood.

The sample taken for sequencing was peripheral blood. This TCR came from an adult man with Graves' ophthalmopathy. The V call is TRBV2, the J call TRBJ2-7; TRBD1 agrees at 8 bases. The CDR3 loop reads CASSARTGTYEQYF. The CDR3 nucleotides read TGTGCCAGCAGTGCCCGGACAGGGACCTACGAGCAGTACTTC.